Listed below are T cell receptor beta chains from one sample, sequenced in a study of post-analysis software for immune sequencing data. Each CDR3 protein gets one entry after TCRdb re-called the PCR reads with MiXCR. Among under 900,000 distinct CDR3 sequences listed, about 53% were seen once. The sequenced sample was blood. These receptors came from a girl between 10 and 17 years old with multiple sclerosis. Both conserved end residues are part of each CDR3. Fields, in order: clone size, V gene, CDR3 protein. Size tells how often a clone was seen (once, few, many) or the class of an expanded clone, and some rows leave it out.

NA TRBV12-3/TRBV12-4 CASSLRPRTGRGYGYTF
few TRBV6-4 CASSNGQGEADTQYF
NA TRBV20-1 CSARDDRGGETQYF
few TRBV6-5 CASSLSGTEWTQYF
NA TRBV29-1 CSVDYLGRTDTQYF
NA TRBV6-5 CASNSRGVDEHF
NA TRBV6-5 CASSRLAGAGEQYF
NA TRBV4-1 CASSQDYRTWGNIQYF
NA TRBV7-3 CASSSTGERETQYF
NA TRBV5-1 CASSLEGARSYGYTF
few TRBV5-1 CASSLYRGREETQYF
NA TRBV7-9 CASSLVLAGSGANVLTF
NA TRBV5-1 CASSLGLAVASQYF
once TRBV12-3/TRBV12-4 CASSLNPTGTDNEQYF
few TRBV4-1 CASSRLGAGVNEQFF
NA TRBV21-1 CASSKKIRGSRDQPQHF
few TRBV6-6 CASSYSTSPLHF
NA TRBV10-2 CASRIRETDTQYF
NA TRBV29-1 CSVEIPDRGQETQYF
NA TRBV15 CATSRVGTAGNEQYF
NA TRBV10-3 CAISESPGTSHEQYF
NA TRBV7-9 CASRSGTLNEQFF
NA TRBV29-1 CSVANRQGGQETQYF
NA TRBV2 CASSQGLSYGTQYF